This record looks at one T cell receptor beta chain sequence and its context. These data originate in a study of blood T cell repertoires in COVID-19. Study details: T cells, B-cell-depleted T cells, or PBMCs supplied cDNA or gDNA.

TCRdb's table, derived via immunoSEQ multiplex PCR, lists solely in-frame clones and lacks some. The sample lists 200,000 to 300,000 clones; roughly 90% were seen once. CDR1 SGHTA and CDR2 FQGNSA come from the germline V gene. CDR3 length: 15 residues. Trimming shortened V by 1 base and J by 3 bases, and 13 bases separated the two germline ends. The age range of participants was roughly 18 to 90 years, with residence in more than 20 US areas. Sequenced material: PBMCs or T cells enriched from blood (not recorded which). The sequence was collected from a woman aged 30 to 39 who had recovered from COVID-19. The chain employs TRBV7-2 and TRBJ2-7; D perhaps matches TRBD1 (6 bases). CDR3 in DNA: TGTGCCAGCAGCTTAGGGGCCAGGGGATTCTACGAGCAGTACTTC. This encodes CASSLGARGFYEQYF.